The clone carrying this TCR beta chain was observed at least ten times. The antigen is not known. This record comes from a study of T cell repertoires in cytomegalovirus infection. TCRdb processed the reads anew with MiXCR; each CDR3 protein has one entry. The sample yields about 120,000 distinct CDR3 sequences, about 9.4% seen once. The V gene lost 2 bases and the J gene lost 3 bases, with 5 bases spanning the gap. Germline CDR1 MNHEY, CDR2 SVGAGI. The CDR3 spans 13 residues. This chain links TRBV6-5 with TRBJ2-1, with D possibly being TRBD1 (5 bases). Material for sequencing was PBMCs, sequenced either directly or after in vitro stimulation (not recorded which). The TCR sequence derives from a human donor in good health (CMV status not recorded). Some clones in this sample may be carry-over from other donors' samples. CDR3 sequence reads: CASSYDSYNEQFF. Here the CDR3 DNA reads TGTGCCAGCAGTTACGACAGCTACAATGAGCAGTTCTTC.